The entry that follows covers one T cell receptor beta chain sequence. The primer mix had 60 Vbeta and 13 Jbeta primers. Repertoires were generated with immunoSEQ multiplex PCR, while TCRdb's copy carries only in-frame clones and drops some. The sample includes some 130,000 clones, about four fifths seen only once; the top ten take more than 4.5%. This entry comes from a study of cytomegalovirus exposure and HLA in healthy donors. The V and J ends lost 0 bases and 3 bases respectively, with 16 bases between them. This CDR3 contains 17 residues. The germline V gene has CDR1 SGHTA and CDR2 FQGNSA. This sequence joins TRBV7-2 and TRBJ2-3; possible D gene TRBD2, 5 bases. Sequenced sample: PBMCs. The origin of this receptor is a man under 40 in good health. CDR3 bases: TGTGCCAGCAGCTTAGCGACGGACTTCATAGGGACAGATACGCAGTATTTT. It encodes CASSLATDFIGTDTQYF.